Listed below are T cell receptor beta chains from one sample, sequenced in a study of T cells after yellow fever vaccination. TCRdb reanalysed the 5' RACE reads using MiXCR and keeps one entry per CDR3 protein. The sample includes a few hundred thousand distinct CDR3 sequences, about 7% seen only once; the top ten take approximately 0.99%. The material sequenced was CD4+ T cells sorted from PBMCs, taken on the day of the yellow fever booster vaccination. The receptors derive from a man between 25 and 39 years old who received the YFV17D yellow fever vaccine. The CDR3 runs from the conserved cysteine through the conserved F or W. D genes are given only for firm matches. Part of the rows lack a size; the others show once, few, many or a class for expanded clones.

TRBJ2-6 | TRBV27 | . | . | TGTCCCAGCAGCGCCTGGGACCGCGGGGCCAACGTCCTGACTTTC | CPSSAWDRGANVLTF
TRBJ2-7 | TRBV28 | . | few | TGTGCCAGCAGTTTGCCACAGAACGGGATTGACAACGAGCAGTACTTC | CASSLPQNGIDNEQYF
TRBJ2-5 | TRBV6-1 | . | . | TGTGCCAGCAGTACAACGGTGCGGAACCAAGAGACCCAGTACTTC | CASSTTVRNQETQYF
TRBJ2-5 | TRBV14 | TRBD1 | . | TGTGCCAGCAGCCGGCACAGGGGAGAGACCCAGTACTTC | CASSRHRGETQYF
TRBJ2-1 | TRBV5-1 | . | many | TGCGCCAGCGAAGAATTTGGCACCCAGACCGATGAGCAGTTCTTC | CASEEFGTQTDEQFF
TRBJ2-5 | TRBV7-2 | . | many | TGTGCCAGCAGCCCACCCTCTTTGGGAGAGACCCAGTACTTC | CASSPPSLGETQYF
TRBJ2-5 | TRBV6-5 | TRBD2 | . | TGTGCCAGCAGTTACCTAGCGGGAGAAGAGACCCAGTACTTC | CASSYLAGEETQYF
TRBJ2-2 | TRBV29-1 | . | . | TGCAGCGTCTCCCGTCGCGAGATGAACACCGGGGAGCTGTTTTTT | CSVSRREMNTGELFF
TRBJ1-2 | TRBV7-3 | . | . | TGTGCCAGCAGCCTCACCGGCAGCCATTGGGGCTACACCTTC | CASSLTGSHWGYTF
TRBJ2-7 | TRBV5-4 | . | . | TGTGCCAGCAGCTTGGCCGGGGGCGGACTCACCTACGAGCAGTACTTC | CASSLAGGGLTYEQYF
TRBJ2-1 | TRBV7-6 | TRBD2 | . | TGTGCCAGCAGCTTAGAGCGGGAGCTGAGTGAGCAGTTCTTC | CASSLERELSEQFF
TRBJ2-1 | TRBV7-6 | . | many | TGTGCCAGCAGCGCTGGAGGGTCGAGCTCCTACAATGAGCAGTTCTTC | CASSAGGSSSYNEQFF
TRBJ2-7 | TRBV18 | . | . | TGTGCCAGCTCACCACCGAGTCTGGACGGGGCCGAGCAGTACTTC | CASSPPSLDGAEQYF
TRBJ2-1 | TRBV20-1 | . | . | TGCAGTGCGCGAGTCCTCTCCTACAATGAGCAGTTCTTC | CSARVLSYNEQFF
TRBJ2-2 | TRBV19 | . | few | TGTGCCAGTAGTATGGCCGGAGCCGGGGAGCTGTTTTTT | CASSMAGAGELFF
TRBJ2-1 | TRBV20-1 | TRBD2 | many | TGCAGTGCTAGAGATTATTCCCCTAGCGGGAGTTTCCATGAGCAGTTCTTC | CSARDYSPSGSFHEQFF
TRBJ2-1 | TRBV15 | TRBD2 | . | TGTGCCACCAGCAGAGATCGTGGACTAGCGGGACGTAATGAGCAGTTCTTC | CATSRDRGLAGRNEQFF
TRBJ2-7 | TRBV7-6 | . | many | TGTGCCAGCAGCTTTACACCGGGTCTCTACGAGCAGTACTTC | CASSFTPGLYEQYF
TRBJ2-6 | TRBV5-6 | . | many | TGTGCCAGCAGCTTGGTAGGAAGCTCTGGGGCCAACGTCCTGACTTTC | CASSLVGSSGANVLTF
TRBJ1-5 | TRBV7-2 | . | few | TGTGCCAGCAGCTTACGCTCACGGTTCAATCAGCCCCAGCATTTT | CASSLRSRFNQPQHF
TRBJ2-2 | TRBV7-6 | . | . | TGTGCCAGCAGCTCCGGGACACAGAACACCGGGGAGCTGTTTTTT | CASSSGTQNTGELFF
TRBJ2-7 | TRBV20-1 | TRBD2 | few | TGCAACGCAATAGCGGGAGCTGGCTACGAGCAGTACTTC | CNAIAGAGYEQYF
TRBJ1-3 | TRBV7-9 | . | . | TGTGCCAGCAGCTTAATCATGTCAGGTCCTGCCATATATTTT | CASSLIMSGPAIYF
TRBJ2-7 | TRBV12-3/TRBV12-4 | TRBD2 | many | TGTGCCAGCAGTTTTATGGCGGGGGGGTTTGTGGAGCAGTACTTC | CASSFMAGGFVEQYF
TRBJ2-7 | TRBV20-1 | TRBD2 | many | TGCAGTGCTAGTAGCGCGGCGGGAGGGCTCACCTTC | CSASSAAGGLTF
TRBJ1-1 | TRBV19 | . | few | TGTGCCAGTAGTATCACACAGGGCTACACTGAAGCTTTCTTT | CASSITQGYTEAFF
TRBJ2-3 | TRBV2 | . | many | TGTGCCAGCAGTGTCCTGGCTTTCGATACGCAGTATTTT | CASSVLAFDTQYF
TRBJ2-3 | TRBV7-2 | . | . | TGTGCCAGCAGCTTAGTGTACGGAACACGTATTACAGATACGCAGTATTTT | CASSLVYGTRITDTQYF
TRBJ2-7 | TRBV12-3/TRBV12-4 | . | few | TGTGCCAGCAGTTTAAGGACTACCTACGAGCAGTACTTC | CASSLRTTYEQYF